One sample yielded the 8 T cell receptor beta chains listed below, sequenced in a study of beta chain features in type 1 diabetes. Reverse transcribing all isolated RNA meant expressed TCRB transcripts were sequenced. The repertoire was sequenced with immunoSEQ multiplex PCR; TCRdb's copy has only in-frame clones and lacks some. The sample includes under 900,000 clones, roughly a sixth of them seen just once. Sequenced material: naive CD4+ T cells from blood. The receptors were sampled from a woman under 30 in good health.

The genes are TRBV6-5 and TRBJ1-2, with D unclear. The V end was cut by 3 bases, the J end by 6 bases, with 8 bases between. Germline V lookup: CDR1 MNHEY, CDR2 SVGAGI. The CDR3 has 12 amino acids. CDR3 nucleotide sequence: TGTGCCAGCAGTTATCGGGAAAATGGCTACACCTTC. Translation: CASSYRENGYTF.

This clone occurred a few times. CDR3 protein: CASSLGTVYNEQFF. The DNA of the CDR3 is TGTGCCAGTAGCCTCGGGACAGTTTACAATGAGCAGTTCTTC. The chain links TRBV19 to TRBJ2-1, with 7 bases fitting TRBD1. V was pared by 6 bases and J by 4 bases, with 6 bases of the junction left unmatched. CDR1 is LNHDA, CDR2 SQIVND, per germline (reference sequence). The CDR3 spans 14 residues.

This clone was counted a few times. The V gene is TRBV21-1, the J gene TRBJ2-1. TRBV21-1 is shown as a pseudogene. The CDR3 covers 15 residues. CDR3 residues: CASSKVGSSYNEQFF. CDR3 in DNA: TGTGCCAGCAGCAAAGTCGGAAGCTCCTACAATGAGCAGTTCTTC.

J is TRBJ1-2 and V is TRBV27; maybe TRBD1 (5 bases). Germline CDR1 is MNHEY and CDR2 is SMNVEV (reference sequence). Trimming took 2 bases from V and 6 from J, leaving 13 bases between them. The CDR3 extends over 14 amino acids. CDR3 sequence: CASSLVGTVDGYTF. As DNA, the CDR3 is TGTGCCAGCAGTTTAGTAGGGACGGTTGATGGCTACACCTTC.

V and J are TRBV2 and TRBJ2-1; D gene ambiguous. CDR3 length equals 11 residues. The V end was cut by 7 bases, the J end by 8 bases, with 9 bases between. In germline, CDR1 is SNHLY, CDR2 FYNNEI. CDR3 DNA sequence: TGTGCCAGCAAGAGGCAGTATGAGCAGTTCTTC. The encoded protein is CASKRQYEQFF.

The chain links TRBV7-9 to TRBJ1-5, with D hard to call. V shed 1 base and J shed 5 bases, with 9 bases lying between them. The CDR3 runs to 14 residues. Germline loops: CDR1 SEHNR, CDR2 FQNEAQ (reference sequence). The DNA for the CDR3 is TGTGCCAGCAGCTTAGAACTTAGGGATCAGCCCCAGCATTTT. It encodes CASSLELRDQPQHF.

The chain's CDR3 is CASSPTYRASGNGNEQFF. The CDR3 nucleotides are TGTGCCAGCAGCCCAACCTACAGGGCTAGCGGGAACGGCAATGAGCAGTTCTTC. The chain combines TRBV5-4 with TRBJ2-1, with 9 bases fitting TRBD2. Germline V gives CDR1 SGHNT, CDR2 YYREEE (reference sequence). This CDR3 spans 18 amino acids. Trimming cost V 4 bases and J 6 bases; bases outside gene matches: 17.

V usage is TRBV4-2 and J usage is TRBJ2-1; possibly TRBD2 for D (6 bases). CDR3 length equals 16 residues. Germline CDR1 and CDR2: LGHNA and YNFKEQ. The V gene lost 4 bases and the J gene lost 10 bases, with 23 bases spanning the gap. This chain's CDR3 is CASSLGTGVASMEQFF. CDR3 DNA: TGTGCCAGCAGCCTTGGAACGGGAGTCGCTTCAATGGAGCAGTTCTTC.